The rows below give T cell receptor beta chains drawn from one sample of a study of cytomegalovirus exposure and HLA in healthy donors. Repertoires were generated with immunoSEQ multiplex PCR, while TCRdb's copy carries only in-frame clones and drops some. The sample has some 200,000 clones; around 80% are singletons. Sequencing was performed on PBMCs. These receptors all stem from a girl aged 2-10 years in good health and CMV-seronegative. The CDR3 runs from the conserved cysteine through the conserved F or W. Each record gives: clone size, D gene, J gene, V gene, CDR3 DNA, CDR3 protein. The D gene is left open where the match is weak. Not every row has a clone size; where given, it reads once, few, many or a size class.

. | . | TRBJ1-3 | TRBV7-9 | TGTGCCAGCAGCTTAGCCGGTAATCGTCCGCCTGGAAACACCATATATTTT | CASSLAGNRPPGNTIYF
. | TRBD1 | TRBJ2-7 | TRBV27 | TGTGCCAGCAGTTCGGGGCTGGGACAGGGGCCTTACGAGCAGTACTTC | CASSSGLGQGPYEQYF
. | TRBD2 | TRBJ2-3 | TRBV29-1 | TGCAGCGTCAGAGGGACTAGCGGGAGGGCACCAGATACGCAGTATTTT | CSVRGTSGRAPDTQYF
few | . | TRBJ1-2 | TRBV11-2 | TGTGCCAGCAGCTCCCGGGGGGGCGTGGGGGCCTATGGCTACACCTTC | CASSSRGGVGAYGYTF
. | . | TRBJ2-3 | TRBV11-2 | TGTGCCAGCAGCCGAGCTCGTGGGGCCTCGTATAGCACAGATACGCAGTATTTT | CASSRARGASYSTDTQYF
. | TRBD1 | TRBJ2-3 | TRBV11-3 | TGTGCCAGCAGCCCAGGGGGCGCGGATACGCAGTATTTT | CASSPGGADTQYF
once | . | TRBJ2-5 | TRBV19 | TGTGCCAGTAGTATAGATCTAGGAGAGACCCAGTACTTC | CASSIDLGETQYF
. | TRBD1 | TRBJ2-7 | TRBV2 | TGTGCCAGCAGCCCTCTGACAGGGAGCTCCTACGAGCAGTACTTC | CASSPLTGSSYEQYF
. | . | TRBJ2-7 | TRBV6-1 | TGTGCCAGCAGTGGAACAGGGGGGGCCTACGAGCAGTACTTC | CASSGTGGAYEQYF
. | . | TRBJ1-2 | TRBV6-1 | TGTGCCAGCAGTGACCAGGGGCAGGGTGGCTACACCTTC | CASSDQGQGGYTF
. | TRBD2 | TRBJ2-1 | TRBV6-5 | TGTGCCAGCAGCCCCCTGACTAGCCCCTATGAGCAGTTCTTC | CASSPLTSPYEQFF
few | . | TRBJ2-5 | TRBV7-7 | TGTGCCAGCAGCCAGATGGACCGAGGGGAGACCCAGTACTTC | CASSQMDRGETQYF
. | TRBD1 | TRBJ1-1 | TRBV9 | TGTGCCAGCAGCGATCGGACAGGGGGGTACACTGAAGCTTTCTTT | CASSDRTGGYTEAFF
. | TRBD2 | TRBJ2-2 | TRBV19 | TGTGCCAGTAGTAGTCGGGGGGGCCTATCGTGGAACACCGGGGAGCTGTTTTTT | CASSSRGGLSWNTGELFF
few | TRBD1 | TRBJ2-3 | TRBV4-2 | TGTGCCAGCAGCCTTACAGGGGGCGGTAGAATGGATACGCAGTATTTT | CASSLTGGGRMDTQYF
. | TRBD1 | TRBJ1-2 | TRBV5-1 | TGCGCCAGCAGCAAGGGACAGGGGGTACCCTATGGCTACACCTTC | CASSKGQGVPYGYTF
once | . | TRBJ2-3 | TRBV7-8 | TGTGCCAGCAGATATCCCCCAGGGGGAGGCGCAGATACGCAGTATTTT | CASRYPPGGGADTQYF
. | TRBD2 | TRBJ2-1 | TRBV18 | TGTGCCAGCTCACGTGGACTAGCGGGAGCGAATGAGCAGTTCTTC | CASSRGLAGANEQFF
. | TRBD1 | TRBJ1-5 | TRBV15 | TGTGCCACCAGCGCCACAGGGGATCAGCCCCAGCATTTT | CATSATGDQPQHF
. | . | TRBJ1-1 | TRBV6-5 | TGTGCCAGCAGTTACGGAGGGTCCTTGAACACTGAAGCTTTCTTT | CASSYGGSLNTEAFF
. | . | TRBJ2-3 | TRBV7-9 | TGTGCCAGCAGCTTAACAGGCCACACAGATACGCAGTATTTT | CASSLTGHTDTQYF
. | TRBD1 | TRBJ1-3 | TRBV5-1 | TGCGCCAGCAGCTTCCTGTGGGACAGGGGGCCGGGGTATGAAAACACCATATATTTT | CASSFLWDRGPGYENTIYF
. | . | TRBJ1-1 | TRBV5-5 | TGTGCCAGCAGAAAAGGGGGGGCGAACACTGAAGCTTTCTTT | CASRKGGANTEAFF
. | TRBD1 | TRBJ2-3 | TRBV19 | TGTGCCAGTAGTATTAACGGGGCAGGGGGCAGAGATACGCAGTATTTT | CASSINGAGGRDTQYF
. | . | TRBJ2-7 | TRBV7-2 | TGTGCCAGCAGCTTAGCTTCCTGCGAGCAGTACTTC | CASSLASCEQYF
few | . | TRBJ2-7 | TRBV2 | TGTGCCAGCAGCGGACAGAACTACGAGCAGTACTTC | CASSGQNYEQYF
. | . | TRBJ1-3 | TRBV5-1 | TGCGCCAGCAGGACCGGGACACCGGGAAACACCATATATTTT | CASRTGTPGNTIYF
. | TRBD1 | TRBJ1-2 | TRBV5-1 | TGCGCCAGCGCCCGGACAGGGGGCACCTCCAACTATGGCTACACCTTC | CASARTGGTSNYGYTF
. | . | TRBJ2-7 | TRBV2 | TGTGCCAGCAGTGTACAGGGCGACGAGCAGTACTTC | CASSVQGDEQYF
. | . | TRBJ1-3 | TRBV6-4 | TGTGCCAGCAGTGACTGGCGGGCAGACCAATCTTCCCCGTCCGGAAACACCATATATTTT | CASSDWRADQSSPSGNTIYF
once | . | TRBJ2-5 | TRBV5-1 | TGCGCCAGCAGCCGTGAGGAGACCCAGTACTTC | CASSREETQYF
. | TRBD1 | TRBJ1-4 | TRBV7-9 | TGTGCCAGCAGCTCGGGACAGGGGGCAACTAATGAAAAACTGTTTTTT | CASSSGQGATNEKLFF
. | TRBD1 | TRBJ1-2 | TRBV19 | TGTGCCAGTAGTATTACAGGGGGAGTCGGCTACACCTTC | CASSITGGVGYTF
few | . | TRBJ1-1 | TRBV6-1 | TGTGCCAGCAGTGTATCGTTCACTGAAGCTTTCTTT | CASSVSFTEAFF
few | TRBD1 | TRBJ2-7 | TRBV5-4 | TGTGCCAGCAGCCTCCCAGACAGGGGGGTCTACGAGCAGTACTTC | CASSLPDRGVYEQYF
. | TRBD1 | TRBJ1-2 | TRBV7-9 | TGTGCCAGCAGCTACCGGGACAGCTTTAACTATGGCTACACCTTC | CASSYRDSFNYGYTF
. | . | TRBJ2-7 | TRBV18 | TGTGCCAGCACGTATTTGGGGTCGGGGTCCTACGAGCAGTACTTC | CASTYLGSGSYEQYF
. | TRBD1 | TRBJ1-2 | TRBV6-5 | TGTGCTAGCAGTTACAATAGACGACAGGGGTACTATGGCTACACCTTC | CASSYNRRQGYYGYTF
. | . | TRBJ1-1 | TRBV21-1 | TGTGCCAGCAGCAAAGAAGTCTCCCCAGGGAGGGAGCAGACTGAAGCTTTCTTT | CASSKEVSPGREQTEAFF
. | . | TRBJ2-2 | TRBV10-2 | TGCGCCAGCAGTGACCGTCAGGGGAACACCGGGGAGCTGTTTTTT | CASSDRQGNTGELFF
. | TRBD1 | TRBJ2-5 | TRBV30 | TGTGCCTGGAGTGTACAAAGGGGGCCGCAAGAGACCCAGTACTTC | CAWSVQRGPQETQYF
few | . | TRBJ1-1 | TRBV6-1 | TGTGCCAGCAGTGAAGCAGAGGGAGCTTTCTTT | CASSEAEGAFF
. | . | TRBJ2-5 | TRBV18 | TGTGCCAGCTCACCAATATCCCGTCCTAGTCTCCAAGAGACCCAGTACTTC | CASSPISRPSLQETQYF
. | TRBD2 | TRBJ2-1 | TRBV12-5 | TGTGCTAGTGGTTTGACTAGCGGGAGGGGTAATGAGCAGTTCTTC | CASGLTSGRGNEQFF
. | TRBD1 | TRBJ2-1 | TRBV5-6 | TGTGCCAGCAGCCCGGACAGGGGTGGAGTTACCTACAATGAGCAGTTCTTC | CASSPDRGGVTYNEQFF
. | TRBD1 | TRBJ1-1 | TRBV7-9 | TGTGCCAGCAGCTTTAGGACAGGAGTGAACACTGAAGCTTTCTTT | CASSFRTGVNTEAFF